The entry below describes one TCR beta chain. What it recognizes is unknown. These data originate in a study of beta chain features in type 1 diabetes. At the level of the study: No patient-donor differences in age, gender, total cells or subset yield. Findings of the study overall: Sequencing of cDNA might inflate the share of cells that strongly express TCR. There was a moderate but significant shortening of TCRB CDR3s in all four CD4+ subsets of Type 1 diabetes patients.

What was sequenced were expressed TCRB transcripts, since all of the isolated RNA had been reverse transcribed. Libraries were prepared by immunoSEQ multiplex PCR; TCRdb keeps only in-frame clonotypes and omits some of them. Among about 59,000 clones listed, approximately 59% were seen once. Trimming at V came to 5 bases and at J to 0 bases, leaving 5 bases not matched to a gene. This CDR3 is built from 16 residues. Germline CDR1 is MNHNY and CDR2 is SVGAGI (reference sequence). Sequenced input: Tregs from blood. The genes are TRBV6-6 and TRBJ1-4; TRBD1 matches at 8 bases. The TCR sequence derives from a woman between 18 and 29 years old in good health. CDR3 amino acids: CASSVQGVTTNEKLFF. Written as DNA, the CDR3 is TGTGCCAGCAGTGTACAGGGGGTCACAACTAATGAAAAACTGTTTTTT.